This T cell receptor beta chain derives from a study of a mutant IDH1 vaccine in newly diagnosed glioma. In the study overall: Patients underwent eight vaccinations, which took place in weeks 1, 3, 5, 7, 11, 15, 19 and 23. Vaccines were begun 4-6 weeks after radiotherapy alone, or with temozolomide cycles. The therapy given earlier, which was standard therapy, consisted of radiotherapy, temozolomide, or both, and most of the patients received both.

Note on this clone: The antigen is not known.

Trimming took off 2 bases at V and 5 bases at J, with 12 bases between the two ends. The CDR3 consists of 14 residues. CDR1 is SGHVS, CDR2 FQNEAQ, per germline. Method: immunoSEQ multiplex PCR; TCRdb's copy keeps in-frame clones and lacks some. Of over 95,000 clones listed, roughly nine tenths were seen once; the top ten hold roughly 0.65%. Time point: week 11, during vaccination. The investigators gave 300 ug of mutant IDH1 20-mer peptide in each vaccine dose, together with topical imiquimod. This sequence joins TRBV7-8 and TRBJ2-5, with TRBD1 as a possible D gene (6 bases). The TCR was taken from a woman between 45 and 65 years old with glioma. Source: PBMCs, taken from a glioma patient whose treatment included an IDH1 peptide vaccine. The CDR3 loop is CASSLQGLGETQYF. The CDR3 nucleotides read TGTGCCAGCAGCTTACAGGGGCTGGGGGAGACCCAGTACTTC. The complete variable domain, with remaining parts taken from reference TRBV7-8 and TRBJ2-5, reads GAGVSQSPRYKVAKRGQDVALRCDPISGHVSLFWYQQALGQGPEFLTYFQNEAQLDKSGLPSDRFFAERPEGSVSTLKIQRTQQEDSAVYLCASSLQGLGETQYFGPGTRLLVL.